This entry lists 17 T cell receptor beta chains sequenced from one sample in a study of cytomegalovirus exposure and HLA in healthy donors. 60 Vbeta and 13 Jbeta primers were used in PCR. Repertoires were generated with immunoSEQ multiplex PCR, while TCRdb's copy carries only in-frame clones and drops some. The table shows around 170,000 clones, with roughly 80% occurring only once. Material for sequencing was PBMCs. The receptor source for this set is a man between 45 and 60 years old in good health and CMV-seronegative.

This clone was observed once. This chain links TRBV4-3 with TRBJ1-5; D not resolved. From germline, CDR1 is LGHNA and CDR2 YSLEER. This CDR3 contains 15 residues. The V gene lost 1 base and the J gene lost 6 bases, with 13 bases spanning the gap. CDR3 region: CASSQGFAGTQPQHF. CDR3 in DNA: TGCGCCAGCAGCCAAGGTTTCGCGGGTACTCAGCCCCAGCATTTT.

DNA for the CDR3: TGTGCCTGGAGTGTACCTCCGGGACAGTTCGCGGTTTTAGACGAGCAGTACTTC. Protein: CAWSVPPGQFAVLDEQYF. V usage is TRBV30 and J usage is TRBJ2-7, with 7 nucleotides matching TRBD1. The V gene's germline CDR1 is GTSNPN and CDR2 SVGIG (reference sequence). V shed 0 bases and J 5 bases; nucleotides not matched to a gene: 19. The CDR3 is made up of 18 amino acids.

V usage is TRBV15 and J usage is TRBJ2-5; D may be TRBD1 (5 bases). The CDR3 totals 11 residues. Trimming stripped 5 bases from V and 4 bases from J, with 5 bases between. Germline CDR1 is LNHNV and CDR2 is YYDKDF (reference sequence). The CDR3 nucleotides read TGTGCCACCAGCGACAGAGAGACCCAGTACTTC. This codes for CATSDRETQYF.

J is TRBJ1-5 and V is TRBV2, with D possibly matching TRBD1 (6 bases). V lost 6 bases, J lost 5 bases, and 14 bases lay in between. The CDR3 is 14 amino acids. Germline values: CDR1 SNHLY, CDR2 FYNNEI. For the CDR3, the DNA is TGTGCCAGCAGCAACGACAGGAGTCATCAGCCCCAGCATTTT. It codes for CASSNDRSHQPQHF.

The rearrangement joins TRBV5-1 to TRBJ1-2; maybe TRBD1 (5 bases). Germline lookup yields CDR1 SGHRS and CDR2 YFSETQ. This CDR3 region has 15 residues. Trimming cost V 0 bases and J 2 bases, with 11 bases left between them. The CDR3 DNA sequence: TGCGCCAGCAGCTTGGTCGGGGGATACAACTATGGCTACACCTTC. Protein product: CASSLVGGYNYGYTF.

This clone was counted a few times. V and J are TRBV13 and TRBJ2-1; no reliable D call. Germline V gene lookup returns CDR1 PRHDT and CDR2 FYEKMQ (reference sequence). The V and J ends lost 5 bases and 4 bases respectively, with 6 bases between them. The length of the CDR3 is 12 residues. The CDR3 is CASSPRYNEQFF. CDR3 DNA sequence: TGTGCCAGCAGCCCCAGATACAATGAGCAGTTCTTC.

The gene calls are TRBV10-3 and TRBJ2-6; D is possibly TRBD2 (6 bases). Trimming took 6 bases from V and 0 from J, leaving 15 bases between them. Germline V gene data show CDR1 as ENHRY and CDR2 as SYGVKD. The CDR3 is 17 amino acids. CDR3 sequence reads: CAISRDSMNSGANVLTF. The CDR3 DNA reads TGTGCCATCAGCCGGGACTCGATGAACTCTGGGGCCAACGTCCTGACTTTC.

This clone came up once. V is TRBV11-2 and J is TRBJ2-5; 12 bases match TRBD2. Germline loops: CDR1 SGHAT, CDR2 FQNNGV. With V trimmed by 0 bases and J by 6 bases, 8 bases remained unmatched. CDR3 length: 17 amino acids. The CDR3 reads CASSLEASGGARKTQYF. The CDR3 DNA is TGTGCCAGCAGCTTAGAGGCTAGCGGGGGGGCCCGGAAGACCCAGTACTTC.

This clone has a handful of counts. The chain has TRBV5-1 and TRBJ2-7, with D perhaps matching TRBD1 (6 bases). Trimming cost V 0 bases and J 0 bases, with 13 bases left between them. Germline V gene sequence: CDR1 SGHRS, CDR2 YFSETQ. This CDR3 contains 16 residues. In DNA, the CDR3 is TGCGCCAGCAGCTTGGGAGGGGGTGAACGCTCCTACGAGCAGTACTTC. Its translation: CASSLGGGERSYEQYF.

The CDR3 DNA sequence: TGTGCCAGCAGCTTAGTTGACAGGGGGGCCTACGAGCAGTACTTC. Its translation: CASSLVDRGAYEQYF. The J gene is TRBJ2-7, the V gene TRBV7-2, with 9 bases that match TRBD1. Germline assignment: CDR1 SGHTA and CDR2 FQGNSA. This CDR3 has 15 residues. The ends lost 1 base at V and 2 bases at J; junction bases unmatched: 3.

DNA for the CDR3: TGTGCCAGCAGTGCTCTAGCGGGGTACAATGAGCAGTTCTTC. Its protein is CASSALAGYNEQFF. V and J are TRBV6-6 and TRBJ2-1, with TRBD2 identical over 9 bases. With V trimmed by 5 bases and J by 4 bases, 3 bases remained unmatched. This CDR3 spans 14 amino acids. Per the germline V gene, CDR1 is MNHNY and CDR2 is SVGAGI (reference sequence).

The count of this clone is one. The rearrangement joins TRBV5-5 to TRBJ1-6; 7 bases are shared with TRBD1. V shed 3 bases and J 10 bases; nucleotides not matched to a gene: 13. Germline loops: CDR1 SGHKS, CDR2 YYEKEE (reference sequence). This CDR3 spans 16 amino acids. CDR3 coding DNA: TGTGCCAGCAGCTGGGCCTTACAGGGGCAGAAATCACCCCTCCACTTT. Encoded protein: CASSWALQGQKSPLHF.

The chain's CDR3 is CASRGQGEEKLFF. The CDR3 region has the DNA TGTGCCAGCAGGGGACAGGGGGAAGAAAAACTGTTTTTT. This rearrangement joins TRBV2 to TRBJ1-4; TRBD1 matches at 11 bases. The V segment lost 6 bases and the J segment 8 bases; nucleotides outside the gene matches: 2. The germline CDR1 and CDR2 sequences are SNHLY and FYNNEI. The CDR3 has 13 amino acids.

This clone was recorded a few times. The rearrangement joins TRBV7-9 to TRBJ1-2, with a tentative D call TRBD1 (5 bases). The CDR3 has 12 amino acids. The germline V gene encodes CDR1 SEHNR and CDR2 FQNEAQ (reference sequence). Trimming stripped 4 bases from V and 7 bases from J, with 10 bases between. Here the CDR3 DNA reads TGTGCCAGCAGCTCGGACAAAGGTGGCTACACCTTC. Translating it yields CASSSDKGGYTF.

This clone was seen a handful of times. The genes are TRBV19 and TRBJ1-2, with 8 bases lining up with TRBD1. The V and J ends lost 5 bases and 9 bases, in that order; junction bases with no gene match: 8. The CDR3 totals 13 residues. Germline V gene lookup returns CDR1 LNHDA and CDR2 SQIVND (reference sequence). CDR3 coding DNA: TGTGCCAGTAGTGATCCGGACAGGGTGCGCTACACCTTC. As protein: CASSDPDRVRYTF.

This clone was counted once. V usage is TRBV15 and J usage is TRBJ1-2; D is undetermined. This CDR3 spans 13 amino acids. Germline values: CDR1 LNHNV, CDR2 YYDKDF (reference sequence). V lost 9 bases and J 2 bases, leaving 13 bases between the germline ends. This CDR3 reads CATSESRNYGYTF. CDR3 in DNA: TGTGCCACGAGCGAGAGTCGGAACTATGGCTACACCTTC.

Comments on this clone: Distinct nucleotide sequences in the sample also encode this CDR3. The genes are TRBV7-9 and TRBJ2-1; possibly TRBD2 for D (6 bases). Germline CDR1 is SEHNR and CDR2 is FQNEAQ (reference sequence). Trimming cost V 5 bases and J 6 bases, with 14 bases left between them. This CDR3 comprises 14 residues. CDR3 DNA sequence: TGTGCCAGCAGCCAGGGACTTTTGACCAATGAGCAGTTCTTC. Translated, it gives CASSQGLLTNEQFF.